This T cell receptor (beta chain) emerged from a study of cytomegalovirus exposure and HLA in healthy donors. CDR3 length: 15 amino acids. With 6 bases removed from V and 0 bases from J, the gap between germline ends came to 13 bases. In germline, CDR1 is MNHNS, CDR2 SASEGT. The PCR was carried out with 60 Vbeta primers and 13 Jbeta primers. Using immunoSEQ multiplex PCR, the repertoire was profiled, and TCRdb retains in-frame clones only, with some absent. The top ten clones hold around 1.2% of a sample with about 140,000 clones, around four fifths of them seen once. This clone was seen only a few times.

The sequence was collected from a male donor in good health and CMV-seropositive. The source material was PBMCs. V usage is TRBV6-1 and J usage is TRBJ2-3; no firm D call. In DNA, the CDR3 is TGTGCCAGCAGCAAAGATGGCGGAAGCACAGATACGCAGTATTTT. Translation: CASSKDGGSTDTQYF.